The 9 T cell receptor beta chains listed next were all sequenced from one sample in a study of blood T cell repertoires in COVID-19. Clones were sequenced by immunoSEQ multiplex PCR, and TCRdb holds only the in-frame ones, with some missing. The sample yields under 200,000 clones, more than 75% seen once. The material sequenced was peripheral blood. The receptors stem from an older woman with COVID-19, enrolled during active disease.

The chain is built from TRBV27 and TRBJ1-5, with D perhaps TRBD1 (5 bases). V lost 3 bases to trimming and J lost 5 bases, with 14 bases between them. Per germline, CDR1 MNHEY and CDR2 SMNVEV (reference sequence). The CDR3 contains 15 residues. CDR3: CASSFGRGGDQPQHF. CDR3 sequence (DNA): TGTGCCAGCAGTTTTGGAAGGGGAGGGGATCAGCCCCAGCATTTT.

There are a few counts of this clone. The V gene is TRBV9, the J gene TRBJ2-2, with 9 bases aligning to TRBD2. J lost 7 bases, V lost 1 base, and 5 bases had no gene match. The CDR3 consists of 15 residues. Looked up from germline, CDR1 is SGDLS and CDR2 is YYNGEE. This chain's CDR3 is CASSVRTSVGGELFF. The CDR3 DNA is TGTGCCAGCAGCGTAAGGACTAGCGTCGGCGGGGAGCTGTTTTTT. The whole variable domain, remainder taken from reference TRBV9 and TRBJ2-2, is DSGVTQTPKHLITATGQRVTLRCSPRSGDLSVYWYQQSLDQGLQFLIQYYNGEERAKGNILERFSAQQFPDLHSELNLSSLELGDSALYFCASSVRTSVGGELFFGEGSRLTVL.

The V gene is TRBV9, the J gene TRBJ1-2, with 8 bases that match TRBD1. V was clipped by 7 bases and J by 8 bases; unmatched bases: 7. Germline V gives CDR1 SGDLS, CDR2 YYNGEE. CDR3 length: 12 amino acids. The CDR3 region has the DNA TGTGCCAGCCAACAGGGGGTTGGAGGCTACACCTTC. It codes for CASQQGVGGYTF.

This chain links TRBV6-5 with TRBJ1-1; 11 nucleotides match TRBD1. The CDR3 is made up of 14 amino acids. Germline values: CDR1 MNHEY, CDR2 SVGAGI. The junction had 6 bases not matched to a gene; V was cut back by 5 bases and J by 7 bases. DNA of the CDR3: TGTGCCAGCAGTACGGACAGGGGGCAAGTTGAAGCTTTCTTT. Its protein product is CASSTDRGQVEAFF.

This chain links TRBV5-1 with TRBJ2-2; D may be TRBD2 (6 bases). Germline V lookup: CDR1 SGHRS, CDR2 YFSETQ. V was clipped by 0 bases and J by 5 bases, with 11 bases between them. CDR3 size: 15 residues. The chain's CDR3 is CASSLAGRRTGELFF. Here the CDR3 DNA reads TGCGCCAGCAGCTTGGCAGGGAGGAGGACCGGGGAGCTGTTTTTT.

J is TRBJ2-2 and V is TRBV6-4; 10 positions match TRBD2. The germline V gene encodes CDR1 MRHNA and CDR2 SNTAGT. This CDR3 region has 15 residues. The ends lost 7 bases at V and 2 bases at J; junction bases unmatched: 4. The CDR3, as DNA: TGTGCCAGCAAGAGGACTAGCGGAAACACCGGGGAGCTGTTTTTT. It is translated as CASKRTSGNTGELFF.

The genes are TRBV19 and TRBJ1-1, with D possibly TRBD1 on 5 matching bases. The CDR3 sequence is 14 residues long. The V and J ends lost 6 bases and 8 bases respectively, with 19 bases between them. Looked up from germline, CDR1 is LNHDA and CDR2 is SQIVND (reference sequence). The DNA of the CDR3 is TGTGCCAGTAGCGCCTTGGGAGCACGGGGGGAAGCTTTCTTT. The encoded protein is CASSALGARGEAFF.

The CDR3: CASSFRAGGGTDTQYF. The DNA of the CDR3 is TGTGCCAGCAGTTTCAGAGCGGGGGGCGGCACAGATACGCAGTATTTT. The rearrangement uses TRBV6-5 and TRBJ2-3; 9 positions match TRBD2. Germline trimming cut 4 bases from V and 1 base from J; bases unmatched to any gene: 6. CDR3 length: 16 residues. The germline V gene has CDR1 MNHEY and CDR2 SVGAGI.

This rearrangement joins TRBV7-9 to TRBJ2-2; D gene uncertain. Germline CDR1 and CDR2: SEHNR and FQNEAQ (reference sequence). The CDR3 totals 14 residues. The V gene lost 5 bases and the J gene lost 4 bases, with 11 bases spanning the gap. In DNA, the CDR3 is TGTGCCAGCAGCCTCCTTACGGTCACCGGGGAGCTGTTTTTT. Translating it yields CASSLLTVTGELFF.